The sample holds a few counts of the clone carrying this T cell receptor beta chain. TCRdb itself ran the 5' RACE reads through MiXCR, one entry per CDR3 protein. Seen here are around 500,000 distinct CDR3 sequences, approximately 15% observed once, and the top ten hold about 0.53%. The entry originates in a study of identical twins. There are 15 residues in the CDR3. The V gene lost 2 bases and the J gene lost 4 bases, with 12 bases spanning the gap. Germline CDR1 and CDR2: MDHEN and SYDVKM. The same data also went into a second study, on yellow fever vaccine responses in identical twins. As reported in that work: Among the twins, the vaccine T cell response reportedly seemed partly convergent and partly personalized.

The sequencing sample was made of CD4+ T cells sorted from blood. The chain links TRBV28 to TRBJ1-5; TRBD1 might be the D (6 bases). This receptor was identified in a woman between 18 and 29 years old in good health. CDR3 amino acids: CASSLRQGRNQPQHF. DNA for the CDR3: TGTGCCAGCAGTTTAAGGCAGGGGAGGAATCAGCCCCAGCATTTT.